These 11 T cell receptor beta chains originate from one sample sequenced in a study of blood T cell repertoires in COVID-19. Libraries were prepared by immunoSEQ multiplex PCR; TCRdb keeps only in-frame clonotypes and omits some of them. The table lists about 180,000 clones, approximately 85% of them singletons. The sequenced sample was peripheral blood. The receptors were gathered from a man between 60 and 75 years old with acute or convalescent COVID-19.

J is TRBJ2-2 and V is TRBV7-8; 11 bases are shared with TRBD2. The CDR3 consists of 18 residues. The J segment lost 6 bases and the V segment lost 1 base, leaving 10 bases of the junction unmatched. Germline V CDR1 and CDR2: SGHVS, FQNEAQ. CDR3 in amino acids: CASSLVGTSGRTAGELFF. CDR3 DNA: TGTGCCAGCAGCTTAGTAGGAACTAGCGGGAGAACGGCCGGGGAGCTGTTTTTT.

This chain links TRBV6-5 with TRBJ1-5, with D tentatively TRBD1 (6 bases). This CDR3 region has 14 residues. Germline-derived CDR1 and CDR2 are MNHEY and SVGAGI. V was trimmed by 7 bases and J by 4 bases, leaving 14 bases between them. This CDR3 is CASTPDSKNQPQHF. The CDR3 region has the DNA TGTGCCAGCACCCCGGACAGTAAGAATCAGCCCCAGCATTTT.

This sequence joins TRBV4-1 and TRBJ2-1, with 16 positions matching TRBD2. V shed 4 bases and J 3 bases; nucleotides not matched to a gene: 9. This CDR3 region has 19 residues. The germline CDR1 and CDR2 sequences are MGHRA and YSYEKL. DNA for the CDR3: TGCGCCAGCAGCCCACAGGGACTAGCGGGAGGGCCGGGCTACAATGAGCAGTTCTTC. Residues: CASSPQGLAGGPGYNEQFF.

This clone is a singleton in its sample. The chain is built from TRBV3-1 (or the pseudogene TRBV3-2) and TRBJ1-1; D unclear. This CDR3 comprises 13 residues. The V gene's germline CDR1 is LGHDT and CDR2 YNNKEL (reference sequence). V was clipped by 6 bases and J by 0 bases, with 8 bases between them. Written as DNA, the CDR3 is TGTGCCAGCAGGCCTAATATGAACACTGAAGCTTTCTTT. It encodes CASRPNMNTEAFF.

This clone was seen once. The chain joins TRBV18 to TRBJ2-1, with a possible D match to TRBD1 (5 bases). Germline CDR1 reads KGHSH; CDR2 reads LQKENI. Deletions cut 0 bases from V and 9 bases from J, with 12 bases between. CDR3 size: 14 residues. CDR3 sequence reads: CASSPPVGQGEQFF. CDR3 DNA sequence: TGTGCCAGCTCACCACCGGTGGGGCAGGGTGAGCAGTTCTTC. Together with reference TRBV18 and TRBJ2-1, the CDR3 gives the full variable domain: NAGVMQNPRHLVRRRGQEARLRCSPMKGHSHVYWYRQLPEEGLKFMVYLQKENIIDESGMPKERFSAEFPKEGPSILRIQQVVRGDSAAYFCASSPPVGQGEQFFGPGTRLTVL.

The chain uses TRBV29-1 and TRBJ1-2; D gene unclear. The germline gives CDR1 SQVTM, CDR2 ANQGSEA. The CDR3 sequence is 10 residues long. Trimming removed 0 bases from V and 8 bases from J, with 4 bases in between. The chain's CDR3 is CSVEEEGYTF. CDR3 bases: TGCAGCGTTGAAGAGGAGGGCTACACCTTC.

This clone was detected only once. The chain carries TRBV5-5 and TRBJ1-4; D is uncertain. This CDR3 spans 15 amino acids. Germline values: CDR1 SGHKS, CDR2 YYEKEE (reference sequence). The germline V and J ends were trimmed by 4 bases and 4 bases, with 14 bases remaining between them. The CDR3 protein is CASSAGRVYNEKLFF. CDR3 in DNA: TGTGCCAGCAGCGCGGGCCGTGTTTATAATGAAAAACTGTTTTTT.

The chain couples TRBV7-2 to TRBJ1-5, with D maybe TRBD1 (5 bases). Germline V CDR1 and CDR2: SGHTA, FQGNSA. CDR3 size: 16 residues. Trimming took off 5 bases at V and 3 bases at J, with 17 bases between the two ends. The DNA for the CDR3 is TGTGCCAGCAGCCCGGGGGTGGGAGACCTCAATCAGCCCCAGCATTTT. This encodes CASSPGVGDLNQPQHF.

The rearrangement links TRBV28 to TRBJ2-7; 9 bases match TRBD1. The V segment lost 2 bases and the J segment 11 bases; nucleotides outside the gene matches: 10. Germline V lookup: CDR1 MDHEN, CDR2 SYDVKM. CDR3 length: 14 amino acids. As DNA, the CDR3 is TGTGCCAGCAGTTTACAGGGACAGGGCGGGACAAAGTACTTC. This translates into CASSLQGQGGTKYF.

V is TRBV19 and J is TRBJ2-2; D not certain. The germline V gene encodes CDR1 LNHDA and CDR2 SQIVND (reference sequence). Between the trimmed V and J ends, which lost 1 base and 5 bases, there was a span of 2 bases. The CDR3 loop spans 12 amino acids. CDR3 DNA: TGTGCCAGTAGTATAGCGACCGGGGAGCTGTTTTTT. Its translation is CASSIATGELFF.

A single count supports this clone. The chain couples TRBV7-2 to TRBJ2-1; 12 bases fit TRBD2. J gave up 7 bases and V 3 bases, and 7 bases lay outside the gene matches. This CDR3 has 16 amino acids. Germline-derived CDR1 and CDR2 are SGHTA and FQGNSA. CDR3 DNA: TGTGCCAGCAGCTTCTCCAGGACTAGCGGGAAAAATGAGCAGTTCTTC. Protein: CASSFSRTSGKNEQFF.